The entry below gives a single T cell receptor (beta chain) sequence along with its context. From blood CD8+ and CD4+ T cells, TCR beta sequences were generated. Negative isolation yielded CD4+ and CD8+ T cells, and FACS enriched TEMRA cells. Germline V CDR1 and CDR2: SGHVS, FQNEAQ. The CDR3 contains 14 residues. Between the trimmed V and J ends, which lost 5 bases and 6 bases, there was a span of 13 bases. The data derive from a study of CD8 T cells in Susac syndrome. An amount of RNA that ranged from roughly 0.45 to 1 ug was reverse transcribed with random hexamers. TCRdb redid the calling of the immunoSEQ multiplex PCR reads with MiXCR, one entry per CDR3 protein. The sample shows fewer than 35,000 distinct CDR3 sequences, roughly 94% of them seen only once.

The chain is built from TRBV7-8 and TRBJ2-2; tentative D call: TRBD2 (7 bases). The receptor was isolated from a human donor in good health. Specimen: CD8+ T cells from PBMCs. CDR3 loop: CASSLGRGPGELFF. CDR3 coding DNA: TGTGCCAGCAGCCTCGGGCGGGGGCCCGGGGAGCTGTTTTTT.